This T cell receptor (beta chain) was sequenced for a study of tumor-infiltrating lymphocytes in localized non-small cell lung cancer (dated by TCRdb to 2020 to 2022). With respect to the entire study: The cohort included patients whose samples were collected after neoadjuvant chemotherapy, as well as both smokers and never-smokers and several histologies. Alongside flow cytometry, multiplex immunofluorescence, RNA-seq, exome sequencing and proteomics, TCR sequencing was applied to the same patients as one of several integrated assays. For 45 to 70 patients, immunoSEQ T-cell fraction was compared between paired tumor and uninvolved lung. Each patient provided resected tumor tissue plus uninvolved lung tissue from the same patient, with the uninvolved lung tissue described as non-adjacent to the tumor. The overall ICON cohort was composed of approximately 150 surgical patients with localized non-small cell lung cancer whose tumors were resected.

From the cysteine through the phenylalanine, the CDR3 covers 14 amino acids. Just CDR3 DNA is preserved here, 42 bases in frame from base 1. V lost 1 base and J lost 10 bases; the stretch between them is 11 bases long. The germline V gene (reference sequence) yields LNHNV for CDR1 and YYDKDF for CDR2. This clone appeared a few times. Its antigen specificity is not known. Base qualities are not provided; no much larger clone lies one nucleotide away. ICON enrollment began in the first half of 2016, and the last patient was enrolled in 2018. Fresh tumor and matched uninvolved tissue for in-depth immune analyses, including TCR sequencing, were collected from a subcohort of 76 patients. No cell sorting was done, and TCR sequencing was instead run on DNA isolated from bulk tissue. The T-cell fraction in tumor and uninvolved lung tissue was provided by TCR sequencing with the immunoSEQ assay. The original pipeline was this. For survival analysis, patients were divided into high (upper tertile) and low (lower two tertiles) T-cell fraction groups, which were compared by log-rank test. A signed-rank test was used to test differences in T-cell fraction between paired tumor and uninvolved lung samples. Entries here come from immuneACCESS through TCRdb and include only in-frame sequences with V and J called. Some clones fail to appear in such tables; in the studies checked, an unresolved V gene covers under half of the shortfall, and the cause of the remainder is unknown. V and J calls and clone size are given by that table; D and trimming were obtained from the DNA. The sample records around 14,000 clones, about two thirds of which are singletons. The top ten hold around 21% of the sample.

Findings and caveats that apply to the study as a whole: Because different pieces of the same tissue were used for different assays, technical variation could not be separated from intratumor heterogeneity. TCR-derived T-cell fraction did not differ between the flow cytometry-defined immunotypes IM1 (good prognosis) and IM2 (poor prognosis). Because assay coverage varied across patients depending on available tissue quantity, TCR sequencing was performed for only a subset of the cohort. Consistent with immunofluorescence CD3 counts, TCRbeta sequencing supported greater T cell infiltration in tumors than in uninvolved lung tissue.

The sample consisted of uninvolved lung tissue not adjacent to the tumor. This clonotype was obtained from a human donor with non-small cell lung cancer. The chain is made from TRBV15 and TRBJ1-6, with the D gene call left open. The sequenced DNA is TGTGCCACCAGCAGAGCACAGTCCGGCTCACCCCTCCACTTT. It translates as CATSRAQSGSPLHF.